This T cell receptor beta chain is from a study of siplizumab effects on memory and regulatory T cells. Germline CDR1 and CDR2: SGHTA and FQGTGA. This CDR3 has 15 amino acids. The V and J ends lost 4 bases and 6 bases, in that order; junction bases with no gene match: 8. Coculture of the mixed lymphocyte reaction cells took place at 37 degrees C and lasted under seven days. Per-sample assaying covered 95,000 to 100,000 TCR templates. Using immunoSEQ multiplex PCR, the repertoire was profiled, and TCRdb retains in-frame clones only, with some absent. The table records approximately 9,600 clones, 46% of them present only once. Of note for this clone: What it binds is unknown.

The TCR comes from a human donor in good health; the cells came from an allogeneic mixed lymphocyte reaction. The sample comprised CFSE-low (dividing) CD4+ T cells sorted from an allogeneic mixed lymphocyte reaction. The rearrangement uses TRBV7-3 and TRBJ1-1; TRBD1 aligns across 10 bases. The CDR3 bases are TGTGCCAGCAGCTCCCAGGGACAGGGGATCGCTGAAGCTTTCTTT. Its protein product is CASSSQGQGIAEAFF.